This T cell receptor (beta chain) was recovered during a study of neurological immune-mediated disorders. Regarding the study as a whole: Expanded clones shared no CDR3 amino acid sequences across subjects, suggesting private repertoires in all groups.

TCRdb reanalysed the 5' RACE reads using MiXCR and keeps one entry per CDR3 protein. The table shows over 25,000 distinct CDR3 sequences, with around 21% occurring only once. This clonotype was observed many times. Its antigen remains unidentified. V lost 2 bases to trimming and J lost 6 bases, with 9 bases between them. The CDR3 is 13 residues long. Germline-derived CDR1 and CDR2 are SGHTA and FQGTGA. The sample consisted of PBMCs. The source is a woman aged 55-70 years in good health. The rearrangement joins TRBV7-3 to TRBJ2-3; D unresolved. The CDR3 nucleotides read TGTGCCAGCAGCTTAGGCCCTGGCGATACGCAGTATTTT. This codes for CASSLGPGDTQYF.